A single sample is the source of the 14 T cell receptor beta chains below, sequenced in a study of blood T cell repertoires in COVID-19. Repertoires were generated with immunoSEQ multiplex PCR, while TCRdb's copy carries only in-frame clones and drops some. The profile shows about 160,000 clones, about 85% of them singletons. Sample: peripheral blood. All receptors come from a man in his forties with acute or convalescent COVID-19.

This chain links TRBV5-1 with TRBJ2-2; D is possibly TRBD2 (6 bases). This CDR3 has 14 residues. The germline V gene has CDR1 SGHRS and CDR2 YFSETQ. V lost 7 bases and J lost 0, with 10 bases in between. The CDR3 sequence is CASRRGTNTGELFF. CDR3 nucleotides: TGCGCCAGCCGGAGGGGTACGAACACCGGGGAGCTGTTTTTT.

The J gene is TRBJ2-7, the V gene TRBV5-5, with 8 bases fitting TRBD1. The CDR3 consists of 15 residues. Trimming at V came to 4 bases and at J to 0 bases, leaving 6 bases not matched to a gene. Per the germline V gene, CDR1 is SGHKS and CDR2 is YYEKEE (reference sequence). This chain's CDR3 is CASSLTGTGSYEQYF. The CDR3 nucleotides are TGTGCCAGCAGCCTGACCGGGACAGGCTCCTACGAGCAGTACTTC. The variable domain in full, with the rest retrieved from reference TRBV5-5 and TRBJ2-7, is DAGVTQSPTHLIKTRGQQVTLRCSPISGHKSVSWYQQVLGQGPQFIFQYYEKEERGRGNFPDRFSARQFPNYSSELNVNALLLGDSALYLCASSLTGTGSYEQYFGPGTRLTVT.

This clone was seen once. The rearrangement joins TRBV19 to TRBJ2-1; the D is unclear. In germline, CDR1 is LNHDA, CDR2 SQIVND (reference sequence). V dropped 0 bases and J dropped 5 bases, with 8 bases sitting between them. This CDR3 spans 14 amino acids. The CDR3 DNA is TGTGCCAGTAGTATAGATGGCCTTAACAATGAGCAGTTCTTC. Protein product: CASSIDGLNNEQFF.

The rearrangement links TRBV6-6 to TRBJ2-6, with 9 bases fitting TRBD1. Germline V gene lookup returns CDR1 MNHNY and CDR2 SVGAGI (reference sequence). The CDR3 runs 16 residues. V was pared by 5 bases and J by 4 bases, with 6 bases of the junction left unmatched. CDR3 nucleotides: TGTGCCAGCAGTCACGGGACAGGGACCGGGGCCAACGTCCTGACTTTC. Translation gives CASSHGTGTGANVLTF.

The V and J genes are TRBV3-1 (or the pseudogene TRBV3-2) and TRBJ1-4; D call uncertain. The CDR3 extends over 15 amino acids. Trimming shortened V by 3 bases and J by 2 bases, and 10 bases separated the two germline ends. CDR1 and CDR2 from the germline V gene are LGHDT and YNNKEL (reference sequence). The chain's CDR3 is CASSHLWETNEKLFF. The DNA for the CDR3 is TGTGCCAGCAGCCACCTGTGGGAGACTAATGAAAAACTGTTTTTT.

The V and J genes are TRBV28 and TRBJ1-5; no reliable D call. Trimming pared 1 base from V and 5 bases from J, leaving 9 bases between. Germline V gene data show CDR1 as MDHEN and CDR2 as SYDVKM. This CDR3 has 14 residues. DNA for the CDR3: TGTGCCAGCAGTTTATCAGGCTCCCATCAGCCCCAGCATTTT. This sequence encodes CASSLSGSHQPQHF. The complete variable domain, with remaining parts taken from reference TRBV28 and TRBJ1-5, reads DVKVTQSSRYLVKRTGEKVFLECVQDMDHENMFWYRQDPGLGLRLIYFSYDVKMKEKGDIPEGYSVSREKKERFSLILESASTNQTSMYLCASSLSGSHQPQHFGDGTRLSIL.

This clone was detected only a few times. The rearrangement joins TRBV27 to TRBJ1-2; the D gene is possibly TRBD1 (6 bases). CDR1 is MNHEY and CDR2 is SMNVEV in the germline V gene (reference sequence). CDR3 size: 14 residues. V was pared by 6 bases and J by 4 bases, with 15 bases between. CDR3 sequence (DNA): TGTGCCAGCAGCCGTGGCTCAGGGGTCTATGGCTACACCTTC. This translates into CASSRGSGVYGYTF.

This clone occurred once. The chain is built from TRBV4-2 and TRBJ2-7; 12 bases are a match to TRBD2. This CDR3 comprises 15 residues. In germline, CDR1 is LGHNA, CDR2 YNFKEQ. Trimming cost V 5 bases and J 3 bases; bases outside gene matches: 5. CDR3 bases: TGTGCCAGCAGCTTAGCTAGCGGGGGGGACTACGAGCAGTACTTC. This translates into CASSLASGGDYEQYF.

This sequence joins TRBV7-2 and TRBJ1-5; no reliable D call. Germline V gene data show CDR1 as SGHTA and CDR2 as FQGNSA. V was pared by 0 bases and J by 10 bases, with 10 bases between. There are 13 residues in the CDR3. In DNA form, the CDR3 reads TGTGCCAGCAGCTTAGCGCTGATACATCCCCAGCATTTT. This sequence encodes CASSLALIHPQHF.

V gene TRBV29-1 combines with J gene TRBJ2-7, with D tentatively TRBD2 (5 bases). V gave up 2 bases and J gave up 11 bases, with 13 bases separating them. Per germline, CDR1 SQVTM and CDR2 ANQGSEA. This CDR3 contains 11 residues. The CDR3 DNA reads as TGCAGCGTTGAAAGCGGCAGTGAAGAGTACTTC. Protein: CSVESGSEEYF.

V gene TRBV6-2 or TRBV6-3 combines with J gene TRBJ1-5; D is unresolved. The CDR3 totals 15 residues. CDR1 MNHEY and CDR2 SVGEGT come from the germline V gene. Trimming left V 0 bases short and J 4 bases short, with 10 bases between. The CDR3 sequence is CASSYSPGFNQPQHF. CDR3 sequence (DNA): TGTGCCAGCAGTTACTCTCCCGGGTTTAATCAGCCCCAGCATTTT.

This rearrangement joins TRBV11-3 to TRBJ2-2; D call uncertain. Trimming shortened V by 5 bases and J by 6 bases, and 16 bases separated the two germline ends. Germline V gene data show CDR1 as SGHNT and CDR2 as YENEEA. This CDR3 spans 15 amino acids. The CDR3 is CASSQQALSPGELFF. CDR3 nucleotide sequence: TGTGCCAGCAGCCAGCAGGCGTTGAGTCCCGGGGAGCTGTTTTTT.

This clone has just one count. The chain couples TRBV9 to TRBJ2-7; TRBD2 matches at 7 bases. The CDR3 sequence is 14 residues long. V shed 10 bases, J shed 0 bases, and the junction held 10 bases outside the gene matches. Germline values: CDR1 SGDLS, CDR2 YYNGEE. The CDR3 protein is CAQTAGPNSYEQYF. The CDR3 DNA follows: TGTGCCCAGACAGCGGGACCGAACTCCTACGAGCAGTACTTC.

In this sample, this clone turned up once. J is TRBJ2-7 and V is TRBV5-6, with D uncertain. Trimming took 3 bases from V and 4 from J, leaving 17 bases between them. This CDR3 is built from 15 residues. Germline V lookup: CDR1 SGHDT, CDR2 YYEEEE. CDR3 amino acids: CASSSVWAAWYEQYF. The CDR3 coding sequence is TGTGCCAGCAGCTCGGTGTGGGCAGCTTGGTACGAGCAGTACTTC.